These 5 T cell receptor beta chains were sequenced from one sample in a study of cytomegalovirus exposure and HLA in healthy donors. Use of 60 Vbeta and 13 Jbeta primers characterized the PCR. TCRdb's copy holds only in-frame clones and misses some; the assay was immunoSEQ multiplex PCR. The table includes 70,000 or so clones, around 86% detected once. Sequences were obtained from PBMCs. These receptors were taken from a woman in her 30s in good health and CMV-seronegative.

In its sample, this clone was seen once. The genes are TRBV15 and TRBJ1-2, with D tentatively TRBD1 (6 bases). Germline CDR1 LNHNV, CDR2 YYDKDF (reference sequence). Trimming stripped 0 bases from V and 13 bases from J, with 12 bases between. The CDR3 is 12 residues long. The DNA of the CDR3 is TGTGCCACCAGCAGAGATGCGGGGGGCGTCACCTTC. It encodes CATSRDAGGVTF.

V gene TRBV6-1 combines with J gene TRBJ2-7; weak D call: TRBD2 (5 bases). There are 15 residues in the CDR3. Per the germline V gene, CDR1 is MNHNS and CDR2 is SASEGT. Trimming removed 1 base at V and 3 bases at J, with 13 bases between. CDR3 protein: CASSEGPGENYEQYF. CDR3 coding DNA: TGTGCCAGCAGTGAAGGACCCGGGGAGAACTACGAGCAGTACTTC.

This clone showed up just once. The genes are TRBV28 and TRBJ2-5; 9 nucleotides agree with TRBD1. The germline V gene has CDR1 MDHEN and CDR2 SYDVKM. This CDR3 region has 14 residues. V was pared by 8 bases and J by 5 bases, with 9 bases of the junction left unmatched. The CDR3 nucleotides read TGTGCCAGCGGGGGACAGGGTTTCGCTGAGACCCAGTACTTC. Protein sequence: CASGGQGFAETQYF. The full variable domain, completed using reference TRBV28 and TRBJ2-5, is DVKVTQSSRYLVKRTGEKVFLECVQDMDHENMFWYRQDPGLGLRLIYFSYDVKMKEKGDIPEGYSVSREKKERFSLILESASTNQTSMYLCASGGQGFAETQYFGPGTRLLVL.

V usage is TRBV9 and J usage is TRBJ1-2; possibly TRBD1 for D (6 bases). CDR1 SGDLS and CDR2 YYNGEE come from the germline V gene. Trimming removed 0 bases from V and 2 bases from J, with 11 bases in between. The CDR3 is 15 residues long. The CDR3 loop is CASSVATGTNYGYTF. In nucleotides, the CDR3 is TGTGCCAGCAGCGTAGCAACAGGGACCAACTATGGCTACACCTTC.

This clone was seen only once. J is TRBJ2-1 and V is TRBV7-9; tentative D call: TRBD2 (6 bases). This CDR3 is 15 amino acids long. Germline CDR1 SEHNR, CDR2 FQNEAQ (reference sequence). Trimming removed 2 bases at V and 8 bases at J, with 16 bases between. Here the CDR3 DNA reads TGTGCCAGCAGCTTATGGCTAGCGTACCCGGATGAGCAGTTCTTC. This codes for CASSLWLAYPDEQFF.